The 10 T cell receptor beta chains in this list originate from one sample, sequenced in a study of T cells in Graves' hyperthyroidism and ophthalmopathy (dated by TCRdb to between 2018 and 2020). Libraries were made using multiplex PCR. Sequencing was performed on an Illumina HiSeq 2000. TCR beta CDR3 regions were amplified from RNA transcripts. The first round of RT-PCR for the TCR CDR3 was performed with the HTBI primer set and the Qiagen OneStep RT-PCR kit. TCRdb's own reprocessing of the public reads used fastp at Q25 and MiXCR and kept productive beta chains. Identical CDR3 protein sequences are pooled into one entry, listed with their most common genes and DNA. For this sample there are over 45,000 distinct CDR3 sequences; approximately 50% appear just once. The leading ten clones occupy over 30% of the sample. Material: peripheral blood or thyroid tissue (not recorded which). These TCRs come from a woman aged 45 to 65 with Graves' hyperthyroidism.

The chain combines TRBV20-1 with TRBJ2-7; 14 bases line up with TRBD2. The V segment lost 1 base and the J segment 6 bases; nucleotides outside the gene matches: 2. CDR1 is DFQATT, CDR2 SNEGSKA, per germline (reference sequence). The CDR3 loop spans 14 amino acids. DNA for the CDR3: TGCAGTGCTAGAGGGGGACTAGCGGGAGCCGAGCAGTACTTC. This encodes CSARGGLAGAEQYF.

This clonotype showed up many times. For the CDR3, the DNA is TGCGCCAGCAGCCAAGGAAGAGGGTCCTCCTACGAGCAGTACTTC. This encodes CASSQGRGSSYEQYF. The chain combines TRBV4-1 with TRBJ2-7; a weak D match, TRBD2 (5 bases). Trimming stripped 1 base from V and 0 bases from J, with 10 bases between. Germline V gives CDR1 MGHRA, CDR2 YSYEKL. CDR3 length equals 15 residues.

This clonotype was picked up many times. This chain links TRBV27 with TRBJ1-1; a possible D gene is TRBD1 (6 bases). The CDR3 totals 13 residues. The ends were cut back, 7 bases at V and 4 bases at J, with 13 bases in the middle. Per the germline V gene, CDR1 is MNHEY and CDR2 is SMNVEV (reference sequence). The CDR3 reads CASTLRGGTEAFF. In DNA form, the CDR3 reads TGTGCCAGCACCTTAAGAGGGGGCACTGAAGCTTTCTTT.

The rearrangement links TRBV9 to TRBJ2-2; 12 bases are a match to TRBD2. The J segment lost 7 bases and the V segment lost 1 base, leaving 8 bases of the junction unmatched. Germline loops: CDR1 SGDLS, CDR2 YYNGEE. The CDR3 runs 17 residues. The CDR3 protein is CASSVSRTSGTDGELFF. As DNA, the CDR3 is TGTGCCAGCAGCGTATCGAGGACTAGCGGGACGGACGGGGAGCTGTTTTTT.

This clonotype was counted ten times or more. This chain uses TRBV20-1 with TRBJ2-7; D is possibly TRBD1 or TRBD2 (6 bases each). The CDR3 runs 15 residues. With 5 bases removed from V and 0 bases from J, the gap between germline ends came to 17 bases. Germline V gene lookup returns CDR1 DFQATT and CDR2 SNEGSKA (reference sequence). The DNA of the CDR3 is TGCAGTGCTCGGGGGCGAGCGGCGAGCTCCTACGAGCAGTACTTC. It is translated as CSARGRAASSYEQYF.

The rearrangement joins TRBV2 to TRBJ2-2; 7 positions match TRBD2. This CDR3 region has 16 residues. The ends lost 6 bases at V and 5 bases at J; junction bases unmatched: 12. The germline V gene encodes CDR1 SNHLY and CDR2 FYNNEI. CDR3 nucleotides: TGTGCCAGCAGCCCCGGGTCCGGGGGAGGGACCGGGGAGCTGTTTTTT. Its translation is CASSPGSGGGTGELFF.

This clonotype was counted a single time. Compared with germline, one end of the junction differs, possibly owing to a read error. The rearrangement links TRBV2 to TRBJ2-3; 9 bases line up with TRBD2. Germline lookup yields CDR1 SNHLY and CDR2 FYNNEI. The CDR3 is 19 amino acids. The CDR3 region is CASSSGTSRSGGWTDAQYF. The CDR3 bases are TGTGCCAGCAGCTCCGGGACTAGCCGGAGTGGGGGGTGGACAGATGCGCAGTATTTT. Drawing the rest from reference TRBV2 and TRBJ2-3, the complete variable domain is EPEVTQTPSHQVTQMGQEVILRCVPISNHLYFYWYRQILGQKVEFLVSFYNNEISEKSEIFDDQFSVERPDGSNFTLKIRSTKLEDSAMYFCASSSGTSRSGGWTDAQYFGPGTRLTVL.

The V gene is TRBV7-9, the J gene TRBJ2-7, with TRBD2 identical over 9 bases. Per the germline V gene, CDR1 is SEHNR and CDR2 is FQNEAQ (reference sequence). CDR3 length equals 14 residues. V was clipped by 5 bases and J by 5 bases; unmatched bases: 7. The CDR3 DNA sequence: TGTGCCAGCAGCAAGCGGGAGGCCCAAGACGAGCAGTACTTC. This codes for CASSKREAQDEQYF.

The genes are TRBV29-1 and TRBJ2-2; 14 bases fit TRBD2. Germline V gene data show CDR1 as SQVTM and CDR2 as ANQGSEA. This CDR3 has 16 amino acids. Losses at the gene ends were 4 bases for V and 4 bases for J; bases not matched to a gene: 5. The CDR3 sequence: CSVGLAGGPRTGELFF. Written as DNA, the CDR3 is TGCAGCGTTGGACTAGCGGGAGGGCCGCGCACCGGGGAGCTGTTTTTT.

This clonotype was found many times. This rearrangement joins TRBV5-1 to TRBJ2-6; D perhaps matches TRBD1 (6 bases). The V end lost 6 bases, the J end lost 4 bases, and 26 bases lay between the germline ends. CDR1 and CDR2 (germline): SGHRS, YFSETQ. The CDR3 has 19 residues. The CDR3 spells CASNFGPGRGYLGANVLTF. The CDR3 coding sequence is TGCGCCAGCAACTTTGGGCCCGGCAGGGGATATTTGGGGGCCAACGTCCTGACTTTC.